This TCR beta chain was documented in a study of CD8 T cell repertoires and HIV-1 epitope variants. Study in general: Cultures ran less than 12 days, with IL-2, IL-7 and IL-15 added on days 3 and 7. Study findings and constraints: The TAALDMSHF plasma variant had no responses, unlike KF9 (roughly 5 clonotypes) and HW9 (one). Of eight to ten antigen-specific beta clonotypes, more than 5 appeared to cross-react with escape variants.

This CDR3 is 9 amino acids long. Assay used: immunoSEQ multiplex PCR; TCRdb lists only in-frame clones, some missing. This repertoire shows around 5,300 clones, less than 70% found once; its top ten account for roughly 45%. This clone occurred a few times. The antigen is unknown. The TCR sequence derives from a male donor with HIV. The sequencing sample was made of cultured CD8+ T cells derived from PBMCs. This chain connects TRBV12-2 to TRBJ1-1. TRBV12-2 is designated a pseudogene. CDR3 in amino acids: CASSARAFF. In nucleotides, the CDR3 is TGTGCAAGTTCGGCGCGGGCTTTCTTT.